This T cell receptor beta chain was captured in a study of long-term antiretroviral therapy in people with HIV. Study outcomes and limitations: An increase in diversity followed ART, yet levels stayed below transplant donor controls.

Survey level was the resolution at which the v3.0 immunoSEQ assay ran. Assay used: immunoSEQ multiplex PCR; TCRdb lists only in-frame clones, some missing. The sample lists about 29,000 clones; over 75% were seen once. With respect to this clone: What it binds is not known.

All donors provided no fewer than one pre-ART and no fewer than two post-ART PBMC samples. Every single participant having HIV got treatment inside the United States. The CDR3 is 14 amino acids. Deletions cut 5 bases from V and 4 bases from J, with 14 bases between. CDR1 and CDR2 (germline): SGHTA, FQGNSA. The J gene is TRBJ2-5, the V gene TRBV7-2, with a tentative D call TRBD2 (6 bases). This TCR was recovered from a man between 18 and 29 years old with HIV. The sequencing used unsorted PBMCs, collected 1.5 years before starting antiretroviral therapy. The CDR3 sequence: CASSPRVGGETQYF. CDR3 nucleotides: TGTGCCAGCAGCCCTAGAGTGGGGGGAGAGACCCAGTACTTC.